Following are 29 T cell receptor beta chains from one sample sequenced in a study of Graves' ophthalmopathy and Graves' hyperthyroidism. RNA served as the template for amplifying TCR beta CDR3 regions. RT-PCR in the first round used HTBI primers; a second-round multiplex PCR followed. In TCRdb, the multiplex PCR reads were re-called with MiXCR into one record per CDR3 protein. The sample has 600,000 to 950,000 distinct CDR3 sequences, 35% to 50% seen once. The source material was peripheral blood. The receptor set was obtained from an adult man with Graves' ophthalmopathy.

This clonotype was detected many times. At one boundary the junction diverges from the germline segment, which might be a read error. This CDR3 is CASSLVASGANVLTF. For the CDR3, the DNA is TGTGCCAGCAGCTTAGTTGCCTCTGGGGCCAACGTCCTGACTTTC. V usage is TRBV5-1 and J usage is TRBJ2-6, with no clear D. CDR1 is SGHRS and CDR2 is YFSETQ in the germline V gene. The CDR3 has 15 residues.

There are many counts of this clonotype. This rearrangement joins TRBV24-1 to TRBJ1-5, with D maybe TRBD1 (5 bases). The length of the CDR3 is 14 residues. Germline CDR1 and CDR2: KGHDR and SFDVKD. Trimming left V 7 bases short and J 3 bases short, with 12 bases between. CDR3 nucleotides: TGTGCCACCAGCGTCGGACACATCAATCAGCCCCAGCATTTT. This sequence encodes CATSVGHINQPQHF.

On this clonotype itself: A clone one base away is much larger, so this may be a read error. The chain carries TRBV9 and TRBJ1-6, with 9 bases fitting TRBD1. CDR1 and CDR2 (germline): SGDLS, YYNGEE. The CDR3 totals 16 residues. The CDR3 reads CASSAGTGNADSPLRF. DNA of the CDR3: TGTGCCAGCAGCGCCGGGACAGGGAATGCGGATTCACCCCTCCGCTTT.

This chain joins TRBV7-9 and TRBJ2-2; the D is unclear. This CDR3 has 14 amino acids. CDR1 is SEHNR, CDR2 FQNEAQ, per germline (reference sequence). The V end lost 8 bases, the J end lost 5 bases, and 15 bases lay between the germline ends. The CDR3: CASGPRTSTGELFF. DNA for the CDR3: TGTGCCAGCGGCCCACGGACGTCAACCGGGGAGCTGTTTTTT.

This clonotype was picked up many times. The V and J genes are TRBV2 and TRBJ2-7, with D possibly matching TRBD1 (6 bases). Trimming took off 2 bases at V and 1 base at J, with 12 bases between the two ends. Germline values: CDR1 SNHLY, CDR2 FYNNEI. The CDR3 contains 15 residues. The CDR3 reads CASSEITGLSYEQYF. The CDR3 region has the DNA TGTGCCAGCAGTGAAATAACAGGGCTTTCCTACGAGCAGTACTTC.

Turning to this clonotype: The junction differs from germline at one of its ends, possibly a read error. This chain connects TRBV11-2 to TRBJ2-7; either TRBD1 or TRBD2 may fit D (7 bases each). Germline V gene data show CDR1 as SGHAT and CDR2 as FQNNGV. The CDR3 extends over 16 amino acids. The CDR3 DNA reads TGTGCCAGCAGCCATCGTCAGCGGGACAGCTTATACGGGCAGTACTTC. Residues: CASSHRQRDSLYGQYF.

In this sample, this clonotype turned up many times. CDR3 in DNA: TGTGCCAGCAGTGTGGTAGCGCAACAAGAGACCCAGTACTTC. Its protein product is CASSVVAQQETQYF. The chain joins TRBV2 to TRBJ2-5; TRBD2 might be the D (5 bases). The V gene lost 4 bases and the J gene lost 2 bases, with 11 bases spanning the gap. CDR1 is SNHLY and CDR2 is FYNNEI in the germline V gene. The CDR3 covers 14 residues.

The sample holds many counts of this clonotype. The rearrangement uses TRBV16 and TRBJ1-3; no clear D. The CDR3 is made up of 12 amino acids. Germline V CDR1 and CDR2: KGHSY, FQNENV. Between the trimmed V and J ends, which lost 2 bases and 4 bases, there was a span of 3 bases. CDR3: CASSQRGNTIYF. CDR3 in DNA: TGTGCCAGCAGCCAACGGGGAAACACCATATATTTT.

The rearrangement joins TRBV19 to TRBJ1-5; tentatively, D is TRBD1 (6 bases). The CDR3 consists of 12 residues. Germline V lookup: CDR1 LNHDA, CDR2 SQIVND (reference sequence). V shed 11 bases and J shed 3 bases, with 11 bases lying between them. The CDR3 DNA reads as TGTGCCGTACAGGGCCTCAATCAGCCCCAGCATTTT. It codes for CAVQGLNQPQHF. The entire variable domain, with the rest obtained from reference TRBV19 and TRBJ1-5, is as follows: DGGITQSPKYLFRKEGQNVTLSCEQNLNHDAMYWYRQDPGQGLRLIYYSQIVNDFQKGDIAEGYSVSREKKESFPLTVTSAQKNPTAFYLCAVQGLNQPQHFGDGTRLSIL.

The chain links TRBV24-1 to TRBJ1-5; weak D call: TRBD1 (6 bases). Trimming removed 11 bases at V and 1 base at J, with 20 bases between. This CDR3 has 16 residues. Germline V gene data show CDR1 as KGHDR and CDR2 as SFDVKD. This CDR3 reads CASSREPQGSNQPQHF. The CDR3 coding sequence is TGTGCCAGCAGCCGAGAACCACAGGGCAGCAATCAGCCCCAGCATTTT.

The CDR3 bases are TGCAGTGCCTACGAGACAGCGGGCGGGTCCTACGAGCAGTACTTC. This translates into CSAYETAGGSYEQYF. V and J are TRBV20-1 and TRBJ2-7; TRBD2 might be the D (6 bases). Looked up from germline, CDR1 is DFQATT and CDR2 is SNEGSKA (reference sequence). The CDR3 covers 15 residues. V lost 6 bases and J lost 1, with 19 bases in between.

The CDR3 protein is CASSARAGDQPQHF. In nucleotides, the CDR3 is TGTGCCAGCAGTGCTAGGGCAGGAGATCAGCCCCAGCATTTT. This sequence joins TRBV25-1 and TRBJ1-5; D not certain. Germline V CDR1 and CDR2: MGHDK, SYGVNS. The CDR3 has 14 residues. The V end lost 4 bases, the J end lost 5 bases, and 12 bases lay between the germline ends.

This rearrangement joins TRBV10-3 to TRBJ1-1; D is uncertain. There are 14 residues in the CDR3. V lost 10 bases, J lost 10 bases, and 25 bases lay in between. Germline V lookup: CDR1 ENHRY, CDR2 SYGVKD. The CDR3 DNA reads as TGTGCCAGCGGAGACGACCGGGCCCAACGACGAGCTTTCTTT. Protein: CASGDDRAQRRAFF.

The rearrangement uses TRBV13 and TRBJ1-2, with D maybe TRBD1 (5 bases). The CDR3 sequence is 13 residues long. Germline V gene sequence: CDR1 PRHDT, CDR2 FYEKMQ (reference sequence). V gave up 5 bases and J gave up 6 bases, with 13 bases separating them. The CDR3 region has the DNA TGTGCCAGCAGCGCCCGGGGGATCAATGGCTACACCTTC. Residues: CASSARGINGYTF.

The gene calls are TRBV15 and TRBJ1-2; possibly TRBD1 for D (5 bases). The CDR3 extends over 14 amino acids. Germline CDR1 LNHNV, CDR2 YYDKDF (reference sequence). With 3 bases removed from V and 3 bases from J, the gap between germline ends came to 11 bases. CDR3 residues: CATSSGRQYYGYTF. The CDR3 coding sequence is TGTGCCACCAGCAGTGGACGACAGTACTATGGCTACACCTTC.

To note about this clonotype: The junction and the germline gene differ at one end; a read error may be behind it. This chain uses TRBV19 with TRBJ2-7; 12 nucleotides match TRBD2. CDR1 and CDR2 (germline): LNHDA, SQIVND (reference sequence). CDR3 length equals 16 residues. In nucleotides, the CDR3 is TGTGCCAGTAGAATAGGACTAGCGGGAAACCCCTACGAGCAGTACTTC. As protein: CASRIGLAGNPYEQYF.

This clonotype was counted many times. The junction does not match germline at one end; this may be a read error. This chain connects TRBV7-9 to TRBJ2-5; 7 positions match TRBD1. From germline, CDR1 is SEHNR and CDR2 FQNEAQ (reference sequence). This CDR3 spans 15 amino acids. The CDR3 sequence is CASSAVGQAQKTQYF. CDR3 DNA sequence: TGTGCCAGCAGCGCCGTTGGACAGGCCCAAAAGACCCAGTACTTC.

This chain joins TRBV10-3 and TRBJ1-1; TRBD1 might be the D (5 bases). V lost 10 bases, J lost 9 bases, and 24 bases lay in between. The germline gives CDR1 ENHRY, CDR2 SYGVKD. CDR3 length: 14 residues. CDR3: CASSPFTGSIKAFF. CDR3 bases: TGTGCCAGCAGCCCCTTCACAGGCTCGATCAAAGCTTTCTTT.

This clonotype was counted many times. This rearrangement joins TRBV29-1 to TRBJ1-2, with TRBD1 as a possible D gene (6 bases). Trimming took off 6 bases at V and 9 bases at J, with 26 bases between the two ends. Germline V gives CDR1 SQVTM, CDR2 ANQGSEA. The CDR3 length is 15 residues. CDR3 sequence: CSVTGGGTNLWRYTF. The CDR3 DNA reads TGCAGCGTCACAGGCGGCGGGACAAATCTATGGCGCTACACCTTC.

CDR3 in amino acids: CASSRTSGSQNEQYF. The CDR3 bases are TGTGCCAGCAGCCGGACTAGCGGGAGCCAAAACGAGCAGTACTTC. This chain links TRBV2 with TRBJ2-7; 13 bases match TRBD2. V was pared by 6 bases and J by 5 bases, with 7 bases of the junction left unmatched. This CDR3 region has 15 residues. The germline CDR1 and CDR2 sequences are SNHLY and FYNNEI.

This clonotype was counted once. The V and J genes are TRBV7-3 and TRBJ1-3; 7 positions agree with TRBD1. This CDR3 region has 16 residues. Per germline, CDR1 SGHTA and CDR2 FQGTGA. The V segment lost 0 bases and the J segment 4 bases; nucleotides outside the gene matches: 6. CDR3 nucleotide sequence: TGTGCCAGCAGCTTAACGACAGGGACGAAAGGAAACACCATATATTTT. Translating it yields CASSLTTGTKGNTIYF.

Comment on this clonotype: It may be a read error: a sequence one base away is much more abundant. The chain is built from TRBV29-1 and TRBJ2-5; D not resolved. Germline V CDR1 and CDR2: SQVTM, ANQGSEA. There are 13 residues in the CDR3. The DNA of the CDR3 is TGCAGCGTTGAACCGGCCAAGAAAGAGACCCAGCACTTC. This gives the protein CSVEPAKKETQHF.

This clonotype was detected ten times or more. The chain employs TRBV7-3 and TRBJ2-2, with TRBD2 as a possible D gene (6 bases). Per the germline V gene, CDR1 is SGHTA and CDR2 is FQGTGA. CDR3 length: 14 residues. V was shortened by 1 base and J by 6 bases, with 9 bases between the two germline ends. CDR3 loop: CASSLMGGAGELFF. Here the CDR3 DNA reads TGTGCCAGCAGCTTAATGGGCGGGGCCGGGGAGCTGTTTTTT.

This clonotype was recorded a few times. The J gene is TRBJ2-5, the V gene TRBV9; weak D call: TRBD2 (5 bases). CDR1 is SGDLS, CDR2 YYNGEE, per germline. The CDR3 runs 15 residues. The ends were cut back, 4 bases at V and 2 bases at J, with 15 bases in the middle. The CDR3 sequence is CASSPQDWVQETQYF. As DNA, the CDR3 is TGTGCCAGCAGCCCCCAGGACTGGGTACAAGAGACCCAGTACTTC.

The chain couples TRBV7-9 to TRBJ2-7; 9 bases match TRBD1. Germline-derived CDR1 and CDR2 are SEHNR and FQNEAQ (reference sequence). The CDR3 has 15 amino acids. Trimming at V came to 1 base and at J to 4 bases, leaving 5 bases not matched to a gene. CDR3 sequence reads: CASSLGRDREYEQYF. The CDR3 DNA sequence: TGTGCCAGCAGCTTAGGTCGGGACAGGGAGTACGAGCAGTACTTC.

This clonotype was seen ten or more times. The chain has TRBV7-2 and TRBJ1-2, with D hard to call. V gave up 0 bases and J gave up 6 bases, with 17 bases separating them. In germline, CDR1 is SGHTA, CDR2 FQGNSA. The CDR3 contains 16 residues. CDR3 nucleotides: TGTGCCAGCAGCTTAGCGTCCGGGGTGCGTCTTGATGGCTACACCTTC. It codes for CASSLASGVRLDGYTF.

A note on this clonotype: Compared with germline, one end of the junction differs, possibly owing to a read error. The chain carries TRBV11-2 and TRBJ2-5; the match to TRBD2 covers 8 bases. The CDR3 runs to 15 residues. Germline V gene data show CDR1 as SGHAT and CDR2 as FQNNGV. The CDR3 region is CTSRGQAGDQETQYF. CDR3 DNA: TGTACCAGCAGGGGACAAGCGGGGGATCAAGAGACCCAGTACTTC.

This rearrangement joins TRBV7-9 to TRBJ1-2, with D unclear. This CDR3 has 13 amino acids. V lost 2 bases and J lost 4, with 8 bases in between. The V gene's germline CDR1 is SEHNR and CDR2 FQNEAQ (reference sequence). The CDR3 here is CASSLIGIYGYTF. The CDR3, as DNA: TGTGCCAGCAGCTTAATAGGGATCTATGGCTACACCTTC. Full variable domain (remainder filled in from reference TRBV7-9 and TRBJ1-2): DTGVSQNPRHKITKRGQNVTFRCDPISEHNRLYWYRQTLGQGPEFLTYFQNEAQLEKSRLLSDRFSAERPKGSFSTLEIQRTEQGDSAMYLCASSLIGIYGYTFGSGTRLTVV.

Many counts were recorded for this clonotype. The rearrangement links TRBV24-1 to TRBJ1-2; the match to TRBD1 covers 7 bases. Germline lookup yields CDR1 KGHDR and CDR2 SFDVKD. V shed 5 bases, J shed 6 bases, and the junction held 8 bases outside the gene matches. The CDR3 sequence is 14 residues long. As DNA, the CDR3 is TGTGCCACCAGTGGTCTGGGGCAGGGGGATGGCTACACCTTC. It is translated as CATSGLGQGDGYTF.